The 26 T cell receptor beta chains below come from one sample, sequenced in a study of patients and donors after allogeneic stem cell transplantation. MiXCR, run by TCRdb on the RT-PCR reads, gives a single entry per CDR3 protein. The repertoire holds more than 850,000 distinct CDR3 sequences, with 18% as singletons. The sequenced sample consisted of blood, either unsorted or a sorted T cell fraction (not recorded which). The receptor source for this set is a human donor who was either an allogeneic HSCT recipient or a stem cell or donor lymphocyte infusion donor (not recorded which). It is not recorded whose cells these are; they may come from a transplant donor.

The chain has TRBV5-8 and TRBJ2-7; D remains unclear. Trimming removed 0 bases at V and 9 bases at J, with 16 bases between. CDR1 and CDR2 (germline): SGHTS, YDEGEE. This CDR3 contains 14 residues. The CDR3 loop reads CASSLAGGLGGQYF. In DNA form, the CDR3 reads TGTGCCAGCAGCTTGGCCGGCGGCCTCGGCGGGCAGTACTTC.

Concerning this clonotype: At one end, the junction sequence differs from germline, possibly due to a read error. The rearrangement uses TRBV12-3 or TRBV12-4 and TRBJ2-5; possibly TRBD2 for D (5 bases). CDR3 size: 17 residues. CDR3 coding DNA: TGTGCCAGCAGTTTAATACTAGGTCCACCGATCCAAGGGACCCAGTACTTC. Its protein is CASSLILGPPIQGTQYF.

The chain is built from TRBV28 and TRBJ2-2; 11 bases match TRBD2. Germline V lookup: CDR1 MDHEN, CDR2 SYDVKM. Trimming took 5 bases from V and 5 from J; bases not matched to a gene: 7. The CDR3 has 16 residues. CDR3 DNA: TGTGCCAGCAGTCCTACTAGCGGGAGCGGTACCGGGGAGCTGTTTTTT. It specifies CASSPTSGSGTGELFF.

There are a few counts of this clonotype. The V gene is TRBV20-1, the J gene TRBJ1-6; 7 bases are shared with TRBD1. V shed 1 base and J 0 bases; nucleotides not matched to a gene: 6. Germline loops: CDR1 DFQATT, CDR2 SNEGSKA (reference sequence). The CDR3 runs 17 residues. The CDR3 region has the DNA TGCAGTGCTAGAGTCATGGACAGGAGCTCCTATAATTCACCCCTCCACTTT. This codes for CSARVMDRSSYNSPLHF.

The rearrangement joins TRBV3-1 to TRBJ2-2, with D unresolved. V was pared by 1 base and J by 1 base, with 13 bases between. CDR3 length equals 17 residues. Germline CDR1 reads LGHDT; CDR2 reads YNNKEL (reference sequence). The CDR3 DNA reads as TGTGCCAGCAGCCAAGTCTTAGGCCCCGTGAACACCGGGGAGCTGTTTTTT. It is translated as CASSQVLGPVNTGELFF.

This chain links TRBV5-5 with TRBJ2-3, with D possibly TRBD1 on 5 matching bases. Germline CDR1 reads SGHKS; CDR2 reads YYEKEE (reference sequence). The CDR3 extends over 14 amino acids. Trimming took 4 bases from V and 0 from J, leaving 9 bases between them. The chain's CDR3 is CASSIGASTDTQYF. The CDR3 bases are TGTGCCAGCAGCATAGGGGCCAGCACAGATACGCAGTATTTT.

The J gene is TRBJ2-4, the V gene TRBV2, with D tentatively TRBD2 (5 bases). The CDR3 runs 13 residues. Trimming shortened V by 6 bases and J by 7 bases, and 13 bases separated the two germline ends. CDR1 is SNHLY, CDR2 FYNNEI, per germline. As DNA, the CDR3 is TGTGCCAGCAGGGGTCAAGCGGCTAACATTCAGTACTTC. It translates to CASRGQAANIQYF.

This clonotype was observed a few times. V usage is TRBV6-5 and J usage is TRBJ1-1, with D possibly being TRBD1 (5 bases). Germline-derived CDR1 and CDR2 are MNHEY and SVGAGI. The V end was cut by 10 bases, the J end by 7 bases, with 13 bases between. The CDR3 consists of 11 residues. The CDR3 loop is CATKGAGEAFF. CDR3 bases: TGTGCCACCAAAGGGGCTGGTGAAGCTTTCTTT.

The genes are TRBV6-6 and TRBJ2-7, with TRBD1 matching over 9 bases. CDR3 length: 13 amino acids. Germline CDR1 is MNHNY and CDR2 is SVGAGI (reference sequence). Trimming removed 6 bases from V and 5 bases from J; junction bases left unmatched: 5. The CDR3 DNA is TGTGCCAGCAGAAGACAGGGGGGGAACGAGCAGTACTTC. This sequence encodes CASRRQGGNEQYF.

There are a few counts of this clonotype. The V gene is TRBV6-5, the J gene TRBJ1-6; D remains ambiguous. The ends were cut back, 0 bases at V and 9 bases at J, with 12 bases in the middle. This CDR3 spans 15 amino acids. Germline lookup yields CDR1 MNHEY and CDR2 SVGAGI. For the CDR3, the DNA is TGTGCCAGCAGTTACTCGGGCCAAGCGGGTTCACCCCTCCACTTT. It is translated as CASSYSGQAGSPLHF.

The V and J genes are TRBV4-2 and TRBJ2-3; 9 nucleotides line up with TRBD2. CDR1 is LGHNA, CDR2 YNFKEQ, per germline. The CDR3 is 15 amino acids. J lost 4 bases, V lost 0 bases, and 2 bases had no gene match. Here the CDR3 DNA reads TGTGCCAGCAGCCAAGAAGTAGCGGGGGCAGATACGCAGTATTTT. Translation gives CASSQEVAGADTQYF.

CDR3 residues: CASRTGPPDTQYF. The CDR3 region has the DNA TGTGCCAGCAGGACGGGTCCGCCAGATACGCAGTATTTT. V usage is TRBV2 and J usage is TRBJ2-3, with D hard to call. The CDR3 has 13 amino acids. The germline CDR1 and CDR2 sequences are SNHLY and FYNNEI. V was cut by 6 bases and J by 4 bases, with 11 bases left in between.

The genes are TRBV3-1 and TRBJ1-5; no reliable D call. The CDR3 spans 13 residues. Trimming removed 5 bases at V and 3 bases at J, with 8 bases between. Germline CDR1 is LGHDT and CDR2 is YNNKEL (reference sequence). CDR3 protein: CASSKGYNQPQHF. Here the CDR3 DNA reads TGTGCCAGCAGCAAAGGATACAATCAGCCCCAGCATTTT. The full variable domain, rest sourced from reference TRBV3-1 and TRBJ1-5, is DTAVSQTPKYLVTQMGNDKSIKCEQNLGHDTMYWYKQDSKKFLKIMFSYNNKELIINETVPNRFSPKSPDKAHLNLHINSLELGDSAVYFCASSKGYNQPQHFGDGTRLSIL.

In DNA form, the CDR3 reads TGTGCCACCAGTGATTTTATTGGGGGGAGCTCCTACAATGAGCAGTTCTTC. Translated: CATSDFIGGSSYNEQFF. J is TRBJ2-1 and V is TRBV24-1; possibly TRBD2 for D (6 bases). Germline V lookup: CDR1 KGHDR, CDR2 SFDVKD. V was clipped by 1 base and J by 0 bases, with 12 bases between them. The CDR3 loop spans 17 amino acids.

V is TRBV15 and J is TRBJ1-2; 9 bases map to TRBD1. CDR1 and CDR2 from the germline V gene are LNHNV and YYDKDF (reference sequence). V gave up 8 bases and J gave up 4 bases; unmatched junction bases: 11. The CDR3 runs to 15 residues. CDR3 nucleotides: TGTGCCACCCGAAACCCCGGACAGGGGCCCTATGGCTACACCTTC. This sequence encodes CATRNPGQGPYGYTF. The whole variable domain, remainder taken from reference TRBV15 and TRBJ1-2, is DAMVIQNPRYQVTQFGKPVTLSCSQTLNHNVMYWYQQKSSQAPKLLFHYYDKDFNNEADTPDNFQSRRPNTSFCFLDIRSPGLGDTAMYLCATRNPGQGPYGYTFGSGTRLTVV.

The chain has TRBV20-1 and TRBJ2-1; 10 bases line up with TRBD2. The germline V gene encodes CDR1 DFQATT and CDR2 SNEGSKA (reference sequence). Losses at the gene ends were 2 bases for V and 1 base for J; bases not matched to a gene: 8. The CDR3 sequence is 17 residues long. This CDR3 reads CSARSFLTSGSYNEQFF. DNA for the CDR3: TGCAGTGCTAGATCCTTTCTGACTAGCGGGTCCTACAATGAGCAGTTCTTC.

This clonotype appeared a few times. The CDR3 DNA reads TGCAGTGCAGCCGAGGGACTGGCTAGCACAGATACGCAGTATTTT. Encoded protein: CSAAEGLASTDTQYF. The chain uses TRBV20-1 and TRBJ2-3; tentatively, D is TRBD2 (6 bases). CDR1 and CDR2 (germline): DFQATT, SNEGSKA (reference sequence). The CDR3 runs 15 residues. Trimming left V 6 bases short and J 0 bases short, with 16 bases between.

The rearrangement uses TRBV7-8 and TRBJ2-4; 7 nucleotides agree with TRBD2. CDR1 is SGHVS and CDR2 is FQNEAQ in the germline V gene. The CDR3 loop spans 16 amino acids. The J segment lost 0 bases and the V segment lost 5 bases, leaving 7 bases of the junction unmatched. Here the CDR3 DNA reads TGTGCCAGCAGCCAGGAGCGGGGACTAGCCAAAAACATTCAGTACTTC. This encodes CASSQERGLAKNIQYF.

This clonotype came up many times. The chain recombines TRBV5-1 with TRBJ2-7; D unresolved. From germline, CDR1 is SGHRS and CDR2 YFSETQ. The CDR3 totals 14 residues. Trimming cost V 4 bases and J 2 bases, with 13 bases left between them. The CDR3 is CASSLGVLTYEQYF. The CDR3 DNA sequence: TGCGCCAGCAGCCTGGGTGTCTTGACCTACGAGCAGTACTTC.

This clonotype has more than one count but fewer than ten. The genes are TRBV10-3 and TRBJ2-1, with a tentative D call TRBD2 (6 bases). V lost 4 bases to trimming and J lost 3 bases, with 10 bases between them. Per the germline V gene, CDR1 is ENHRY and CDR2 is SYGVKD. This CDR3 is 14 amino acids long. The CDR3 reads CAISGLGYYNEQFF. The CDR3 DNA sequence: TGTGCCATCAGTGGACTAGGTTACTACAATGAGCAGTTCTTC.

The CDR3 is CASRMGGKGQETQYF. For the CDR3, the DNA is TGTGCCAGCCGGATGGGGGGGAAGGGTCAAGAGACCCAGTACTTC. This chain uses TRBV6-1 with TRBJ2-5, with 7 bases that match TRBD2. The CDR3 length is 15 residues. Germline V gene sequence: CDR1 MNHNS, CDR2 SASEGT. After removal of 8 bases from V and 2 bases from J, the junction contained 11 bases not matched to a gene.

V gene TRBV25-1 combines with J gene TRBJ2-3, with D possibly being TRBD2 (6 bases). Germline CDR1 reads MGHDK; CDR2 reads SYGVNS. Between the trimmed V and J ends, which lost 5 bases and 4 bases, there was a span of 25 bases. The CDR3 runs 18 residues. DNA for the CDR3: TGTGCCAGCAGTCCCTCATCCTGGCGGGGCCACCGGGCAGATACGCAGTATTTT. Translated, it gives CASSPSSWRGHRADTQYF.

This clonotype has just a few counts. This sequence joins TRBV4-2 and TRBJ2-5, with 8 bases fitting TRBD1. Trimming at V came to 5 bases and at J to 3 bases, leaving 5 bases not matched to a gene. Germline assignment: CDR1 LGHNA and CDR2 YNFKEQ. The CDR3 consists of 14 residues. The CDR3 loop is CASSKDRVEETQYF. In DNA, the CDR3 is TGTGCCAGCAGCAAGGACAGGGTGGAAGAGACCCAGTACTTC.

On this clonotype itself: Germline is not matched at one junction end, which may reflect a read error. The CDR3 DNA follows: TGTGCCAGCAGTTTATCCGGTTCCAGAGACCTCCTTTTT. This encodes CASSLSGSRDLLF. The genes are TRBV28 and TRBJ2-3; D not certain. Germline V lookup: CDR1 MDHEN, CDR2 SYDVKM. CDR3 length: 13 amino acids. The full variable domain, its missing parts supplied by reference TRBV28 and TRBJ2-3, is DVKVTQSSRYLVKRTGEKVFLECVQDMDHENMFWYRQDPGLGLRLIYFSYDVKMKEKGDIPEGYSVSREKKERFSLILESASTNQTSMYLCASSLSGSRDLLFGPGTRLTVL.

This clonotype was counted a few times. The germline gene is not matched at one end of the junction; a read error may be the cause. The rearrangement links TRBV25-1 to TRBJ1-4, with TRBD1 matching 7 bases. From germline, CDR1 is MGHDK and CDR2 SYGVNS. This CDR3 is 15 amino acids long. The CDR3 here is CASSSRQGTSEKLFF. The CDR3 region has the DNA TGTGCCAGCAGTTCCCGACAGGGTACTAGTGAAAAACTGTTTTTT. Together with reference TRBV25-1 and TRBJ1-4, the CDR3 gives the full variable domain: EADIYQTPRYLVIGTGKKITLECSQTMGHDKMYWYQQDPGMELHLIHYSYGVNSTEKGDLSSESTVSRIRTEHFPLTLESARPSHTSQYLCASSSRQGTSEKLFFGSGTQLSVL.

The V and J genes are TRBV28 and TRBJ2-1, with 10 nucleotides matching TRBD2. The CDR3 runs to 16 residues. Looked up from germline, CDR1 is MDHEN and CDR2 is SYDVKM. Germline trimming cut 2 bases from V and 8 bases from J; bases unmatched to any gene: 9. The CDR3, as DNA: TGTGCCAGCAGTTTAACCCGGCTAGCGGGAGCGGATGAGCAGTTCTTC. This gives the protein CASSLTRLAGADEQFF.